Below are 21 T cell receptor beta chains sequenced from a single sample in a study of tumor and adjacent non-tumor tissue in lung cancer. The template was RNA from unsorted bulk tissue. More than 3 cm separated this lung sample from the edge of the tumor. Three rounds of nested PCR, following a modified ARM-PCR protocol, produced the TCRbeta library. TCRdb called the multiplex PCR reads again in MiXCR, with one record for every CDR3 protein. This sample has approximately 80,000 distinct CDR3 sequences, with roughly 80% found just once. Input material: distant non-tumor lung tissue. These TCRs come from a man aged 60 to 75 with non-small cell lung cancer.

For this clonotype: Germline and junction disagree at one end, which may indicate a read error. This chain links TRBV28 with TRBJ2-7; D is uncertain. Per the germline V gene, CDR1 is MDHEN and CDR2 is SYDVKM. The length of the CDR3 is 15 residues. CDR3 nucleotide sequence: TGTGCTAGCAGTTTGGACCCCTCCTATAGCTACAAGCAGTACTTC. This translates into CASSLDPSYSYKQYF. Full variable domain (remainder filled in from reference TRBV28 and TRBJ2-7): DVKVTQSSRYLVKRTGEKVFLECVQDMDHENMFWYRQDPGLGLRLIYFSYDVKMKEKGDIPEGYSVSREKKERFSLILESASTNQTSMYLCASSLDPSYSYKQYFGPGTRLTVT.

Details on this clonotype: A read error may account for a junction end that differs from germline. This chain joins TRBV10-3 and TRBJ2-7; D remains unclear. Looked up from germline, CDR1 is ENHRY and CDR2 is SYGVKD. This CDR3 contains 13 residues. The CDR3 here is CTIKRAPAYEQYF. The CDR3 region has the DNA TGTACCATCAAGAGAGCCCCTGCCTACGAGCAATACTTT.

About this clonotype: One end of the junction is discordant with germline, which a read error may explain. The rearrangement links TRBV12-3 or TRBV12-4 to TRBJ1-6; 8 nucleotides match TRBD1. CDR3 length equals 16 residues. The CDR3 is CASTTKSQGVGSPLHF. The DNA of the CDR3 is TGTGCCAGCACCACCAAATCACAGGGGGTTGGCTCACCTCTCCACTTT.

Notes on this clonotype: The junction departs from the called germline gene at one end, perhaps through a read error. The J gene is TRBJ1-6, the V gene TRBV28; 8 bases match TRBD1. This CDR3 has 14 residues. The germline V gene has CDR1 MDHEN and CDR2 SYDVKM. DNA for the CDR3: TGTGGCAGCAGCCCGACAGGGGAGGCTTCACCTCTCCACTTT. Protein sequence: CGSSPTGEASPLHF.

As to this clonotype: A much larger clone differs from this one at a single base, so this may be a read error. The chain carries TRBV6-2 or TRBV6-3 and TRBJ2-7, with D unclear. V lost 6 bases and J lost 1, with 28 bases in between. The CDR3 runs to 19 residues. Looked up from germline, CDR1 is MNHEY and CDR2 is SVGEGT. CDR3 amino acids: CASSTISVRTEKKSYEQYF. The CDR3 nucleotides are TGTGCCAGCAGCACCATTTCGGTTAGAACTGAAAAAAAGTCCTACGAGCAGTACTTC.

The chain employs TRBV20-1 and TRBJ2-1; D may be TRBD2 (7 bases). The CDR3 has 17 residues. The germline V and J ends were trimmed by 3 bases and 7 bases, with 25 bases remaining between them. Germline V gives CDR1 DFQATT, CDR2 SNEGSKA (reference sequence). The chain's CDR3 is CSARTVVSGGAVNEQFF. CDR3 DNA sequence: TGCAGTGCTAGGACGGTTGTTAGTGGGGGGGCCGTAAATGAGCAGTTCTTC.

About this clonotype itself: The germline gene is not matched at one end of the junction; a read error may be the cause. The CDR3 DNA reads as TGTACCAGCAGCTTTGAGGGGAATTCACCCTTCCACTTT. Translated, it gives CTSSFEGNSPFHF. The V call is TRBV11-3, the J call TRBJ1-6; maybe TRBD1 (5 bases). From germline, CDR1 is SGHNT and CDR2 YENEEA. CDR3 length: 13 residues.

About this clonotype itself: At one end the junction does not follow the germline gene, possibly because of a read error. CDR3 in DNA: TGTGCCAGCAGCCAATCGGGTTTCCGACTCCGAGGGACCGGGGAGTTGTTTTTT. Its protein product is CASSQSGFRLRGTGELFF. V usage is TRBV11-3 and J usage is TRBJ2-2, with D perhaps TRBD1 or TRBD2 (5 bases each). Germline-derived CDR1 and CDR2 are SGHNT and YENEEA. The CDR3 contains 18 residues.

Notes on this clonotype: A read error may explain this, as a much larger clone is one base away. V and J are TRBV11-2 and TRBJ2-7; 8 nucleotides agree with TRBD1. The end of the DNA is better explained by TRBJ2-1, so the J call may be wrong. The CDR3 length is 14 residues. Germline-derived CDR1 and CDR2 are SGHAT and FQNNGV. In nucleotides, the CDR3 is TGTGCCAGCAGCCGGACAGGGTTTTTCTACGAGCAGTTCTTC. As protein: CASSRTGFFYEQFF.

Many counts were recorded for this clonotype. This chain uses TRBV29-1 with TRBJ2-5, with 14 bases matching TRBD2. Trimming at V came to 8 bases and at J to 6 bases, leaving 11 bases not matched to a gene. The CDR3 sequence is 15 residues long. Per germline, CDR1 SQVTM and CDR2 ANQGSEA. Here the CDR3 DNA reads TGCAGCACCGAGGGGGGGACTAGCGGGAGAAAGACCCAGTACTTC. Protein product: CSTEGGTSGRKTQYF.

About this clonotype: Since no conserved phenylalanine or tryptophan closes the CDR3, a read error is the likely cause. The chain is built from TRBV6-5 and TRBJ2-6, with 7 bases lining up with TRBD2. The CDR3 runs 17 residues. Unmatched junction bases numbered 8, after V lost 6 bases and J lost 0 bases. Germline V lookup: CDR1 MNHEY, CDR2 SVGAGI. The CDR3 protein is CASSLAEASSGANVLTI. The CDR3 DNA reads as TGTGCCAGCAGCCTAGCGGAGGCCAGCTCTGGGGCCAACGTCCTGACTATC.

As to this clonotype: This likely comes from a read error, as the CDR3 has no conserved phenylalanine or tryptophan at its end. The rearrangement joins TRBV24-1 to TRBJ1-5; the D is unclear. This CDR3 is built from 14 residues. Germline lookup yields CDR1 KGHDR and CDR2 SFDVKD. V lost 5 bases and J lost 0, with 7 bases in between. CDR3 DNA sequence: TGTGCCACCAGTGGAGGTTCTAGCAATCAGCCCCAGCATTAT. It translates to CATSGGSSNQPQHY.

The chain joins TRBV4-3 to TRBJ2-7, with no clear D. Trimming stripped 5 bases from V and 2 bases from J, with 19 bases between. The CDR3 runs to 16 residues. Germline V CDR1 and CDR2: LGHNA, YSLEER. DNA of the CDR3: TGCGCCAGCAGCAGACGGACGAATCCTGGGACCTACGAGCAGTACTTC. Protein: CASSRRTNPGTYEQYF.

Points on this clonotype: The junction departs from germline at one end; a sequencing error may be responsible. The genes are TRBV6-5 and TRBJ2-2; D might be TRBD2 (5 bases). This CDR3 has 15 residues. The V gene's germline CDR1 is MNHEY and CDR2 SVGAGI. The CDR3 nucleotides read TGCGCCAGCAAGGAAATCGAGAGGGTCACCGGGGAGCTGTTTTTT. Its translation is CASKEIERVTGELFF.

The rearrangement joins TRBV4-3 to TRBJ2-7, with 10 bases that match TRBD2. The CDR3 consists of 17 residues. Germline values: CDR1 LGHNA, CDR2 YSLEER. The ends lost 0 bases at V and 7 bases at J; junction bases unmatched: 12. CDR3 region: CASSQDLSRTSGWEQYF. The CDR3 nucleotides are TGCGCCAGCAGCCAAGATCTTTCCCGGACTAGCGGCTGGGAGCAGTACTTC.

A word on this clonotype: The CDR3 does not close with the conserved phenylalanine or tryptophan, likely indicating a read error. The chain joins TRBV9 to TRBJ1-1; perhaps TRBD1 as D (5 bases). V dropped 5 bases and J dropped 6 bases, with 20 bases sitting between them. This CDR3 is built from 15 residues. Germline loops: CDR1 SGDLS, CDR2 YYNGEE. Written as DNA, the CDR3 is TGTGCCAGCAGTGAGCGGCAGGGTAGTAGGTCTGAAGCTTTCCTT. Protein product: CASSERQGSRSEAFL.

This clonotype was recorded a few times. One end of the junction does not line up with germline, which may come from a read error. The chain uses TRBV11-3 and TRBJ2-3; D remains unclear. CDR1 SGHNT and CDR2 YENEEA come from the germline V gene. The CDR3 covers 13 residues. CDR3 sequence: CASGLEMRREQYF. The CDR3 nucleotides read TGTGCCAGCGGCTTAGAGATGAGAAGAGAGCAGTATTTT.

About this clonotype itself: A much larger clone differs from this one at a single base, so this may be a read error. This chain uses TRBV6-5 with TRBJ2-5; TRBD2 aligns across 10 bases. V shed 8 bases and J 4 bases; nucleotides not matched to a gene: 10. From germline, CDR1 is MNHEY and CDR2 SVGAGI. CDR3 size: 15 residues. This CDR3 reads CASWMGSGGAETQYF. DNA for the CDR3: TGTGCCAGCTGGATGGGGAGCGGGGGGGCAGAGACCCAGTACTTC.

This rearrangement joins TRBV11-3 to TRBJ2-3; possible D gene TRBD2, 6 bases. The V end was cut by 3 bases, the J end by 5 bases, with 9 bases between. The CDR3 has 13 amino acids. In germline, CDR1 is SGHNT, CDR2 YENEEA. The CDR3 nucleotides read TGTGCCAGCAGCTTTCGGAGGGTAGATACGCAGTATTTT. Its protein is CASSFRRVDTQYF.

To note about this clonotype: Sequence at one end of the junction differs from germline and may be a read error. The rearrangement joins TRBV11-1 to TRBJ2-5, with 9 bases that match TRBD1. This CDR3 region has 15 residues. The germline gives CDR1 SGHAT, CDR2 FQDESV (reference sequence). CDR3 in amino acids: CTSSPFDRGKETEYF. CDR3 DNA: TGTACCAGCAGTCCCTTCGACAGGGGGAAAGAGACCGAGTACTTC.

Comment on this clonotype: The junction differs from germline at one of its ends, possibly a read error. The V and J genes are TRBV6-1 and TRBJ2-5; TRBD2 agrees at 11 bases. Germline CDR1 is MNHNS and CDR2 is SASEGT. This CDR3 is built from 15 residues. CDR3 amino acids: CASREQTSGGKTQYF. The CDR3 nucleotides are TGTGCGAGCAGAGAACAAACTAGCGGGGGTAAGACCCAGTACTTC.